This entry features one T cell receptor (beta chain) sequence. The sample belongs to a study of blood T cell repertoires in COVID-19. The overall study: Material from acute and convalescent COVID-19 was sourced from the United States, Italy and Spain. PBMCs, B-cell-depleted T cells, or T cells were the source of the cDNA or gDNA that made up the material.

In the original analysis: By means of reference gene primer amplification, nucleated cell counts were estimated. Assay: immunoSEQ multiplex PCR; the TCRdb copy retains only in-frame clones and omits some. V, J and clone size are those of that table, while D and trimming were read from the DNA. The repertoire holds about 380,000 clones, nearly 90% seen once, with around 7% in the top ten. Germline assignment: CDR1 SSHAT and CDR2 FNYEAQ (reference sequence). Trimming stripped 1 base from V and 2 bases from J, with 5 bases between. The CDR3 runs to 13 residues. The sample comprised peripheral blood. The V call is TRBV7-7, the J call TRBJ1-1; no firm D call. The sequence derives from a man in his late teens or twenties with active or convalescent COVID-19. DNA for the CDR3: TGTGCCAGCAGCTTAGGCGAAAACACTGAAGCTTTCTTT. This sequence encodes CASSLGENTEAFF.